These 8 T cell receptor beta chains originate from one sample sequenced in a study of beta chain features in type 1 diabetes. These receptors' targets are unknown. Study-wide results and caveats: TCRB CDR3 length was moderately but significantly reduced in all four CD4+ subsets of Type 1 diabetes patients.

The investigators reverse transcribed all of the isolated RNA, so they sequenced expressed TCRB transcripts. Sequencing used immunoSEQ multiplex PCR; TCRdb keeps in-frame clones, though not all of them. The top ten clones hold 0.035% to 0.045% of a sample with more than 550,000 clones, 11% to 15% of them seen once. The sequenced sample consisted of naive CD4+ T cells from blood. All receptors come from a young man with type 1 diabetes.

The rearrangement uses TRBV28 and TRBJ1-5; no clear D. Germline CDR1 and CDR2: MDHEN and SYDVKM. Trimming removed 8 bases from V and 4 bases from J, with 9 bases in between. This CDR3 is 12 amino acids long. CDR3 nucleotides: TGTGCCAGCTCCTCGATGAATCAGCCCCAGCATTTT. As protein: CASSSMNQPQHF.

In its sample, this clone was seen a few times. The chain combines TRBV6-5 with TRBJ2-3; D is possibly TRBD2 (5 bases). This CDR3 comprises 12 residues. Germline V gene lookup returns CDR1 MNHEY and CDR2 SVGAGI. V lost 6 bases to trimming and J lost 2 bases, with 6 bases between them. CDR3 sequence reads: CASSRDTDTQYF. As DNA, the CDR3 is TGTGCCAGCAGCCGGGACACAGATACGCAGTATTTT.

The chain combines TRBV6-5 with TRBJ2-5; possibly TRBD2 for D (6 bases). Germline lookup yields CDR1 MNHEY and CDR2 SVGAGI. The CDR3 runs 14 residues. Trimming pared 7 bases from V and 7 bases from J, leaving 19 bases between. The CDR3 coding sequence is TGTGCCAGCACCGGCGGGACCCGGAAGGGGACCCAGTACTTC. Translating it yields CASTGGTRKGTQYF.

There are a few counts of this clone. The chain joins TRBV7-9 to TRBJ1-1, with 8 bases lining up with TRBD1. The CDR3 totals 15 residues. The V gene end was trimmed by 4 bases and the J gene end by 5 bases; junction bases not matched to a gene: 9. Germline V gene lookup returns CDR1 SEHNR and CDR2 FQNEAQ (reference sequence). Here the CDR3 reads CASSSSRGLGTEAFF. The CDR3 DNA reads TGTGCCAGCAGCTCCAGCAGGGGGCTGGGGACTGAAGCTTTCTTT.

This chain links TRBV30 with TRBJ2-7, with D hard to call. The germline V gene has CDR1 GTSNPN and CDR2 SVGIG (reference sequence). V lost 2 bases to trimming and J lost 4 bases, with 9 bases between them. This CDR3 has 12 amino acids. CDR3 protein: CAWSQLGYEQYF. In DNA form, the CDR3 reads TGTGCCTGGAGTCAACTGGGGTACGAGCAGTACTTC. The entire variable domain, with the rest obtained from reference TRBV30 and TRBJ2-7, is as follows: SQTIHQWPATLVQPVGSPLSLECTVEGTSNPNLYWYRQAAGRGLQLLFYSVGIGQISSEVPQNLSASRPQDRQFILSSKKLLLSDSGFYLCAWSQLGYEQYFGPGTRLTVT.

The chain combines TRBV14 with TRBJ1-1; D gene ambiguous. This CDR3 has 13 amino acids. V shed 5 bases and J shed 4 bases, with 11 bases lying between them. The germline CDR1 and CDR2 sequences are SGHDN and FVKESK. The CDR3 bases are TGTGCCAGCAGCTATATGCTTGGCACTGAAGCTTTCTTT. This translates into CASSYMLGTEAFF. Full variable domain (missing parts from reference TRBV14 and TRBJ1-1): EAGVTQFPSHSVIEKGQTVTLRCDPISGHDNLYWYRRVMGKEIKFLLHFVKESKQDESGMPNNRFLAERTGGTYSTLKVQPAELEDSGVYFCASSYMLGTEAFFGQGTRLTVV.

The V and J genes are TRBV6-5 and TRBJ2-7; tentative D call: TRBD1 (5 bases). V lost 0 bases and J 3 bases, leaving 6 bases between the germline ends. CDR1 is MNHEY, CDR2 SVGAGI, per germline. The CDR3 extends over 13 amino acids. In DNA form, the CDR3 reads TGTGCCAGCAGTTACTCGGGGCTCTACGAGCAGTACTTC. Translation gives CASSYSGLYEQYF.

This clone was counted between two and nine times. V and J are TRBV6-5 and TRBJ1-4; 7 bases line up with TRBD1. Trimming took 6 bases from V and 6 from J; bases not matched to a gene: 7. The length of the CDR3 is 14 residues. Germline V gene lookup returns CDR1 MNHEY and CDR2 SVGAGI. The CDR3 sequence is CASRPGTDHEKLFF. The CDR3 DNA is TGTGCCAGCAGACCTGGGACAGACCATGAAAAACTGTTTTTT.